Presented here are 5 T cell receptor beta chains from one specimen sequenced in a study of shared T cell receptors in the human thymus. Sequencing was performed with immunoSEQ multiplex PCR; in TCRdb, only in-frame clones are kept and a portion is missing. The profile shows about 500,000 clones, around 82% of them singletons. Separately, the same data were catalogued under a study of human thymus T cells.

Sequenced: thymocytes. The receptors shown here come from a boy under three years old with a congenital heart defect.

This clone has more than one count but fewer than ten. The genes are TRBV19 and TRBJ1-3; 9 bases line up with TRBD1. The CDR3 contains 16 residues. The germline V gene encodes CDR1 LNHDA and CDR2 SQIVND (reference sequence). Trimming took 6 bases from V and 1 from J; bases not matched to a gene: 7. CDR3 protein: CASRAGTGYSGNTIYF. The DNA of the CDR3 is TGTGCCAGTAGGGCAGGGACAGGGTATTCTGGAAACACCATATATTTT.

The rearrangement joins TRBV7-2 to TRBJ1-2; 7 bases are shared with TRBD1. Trimming cost V 2 bases and J 1 base; bases outside gene matches: 1. Germline CDR1 reads SGHTA; CDR2 reads FQGNSA. The CDR3 extends over 14 amino acids. This CDR3 is CASSLQGVNYGYTF. The CDR3 bases are TGTGCCAGCAGCTTACAGGGGGTTAACTATGGCTACACCTTC.

The chain employs TRBV23-1 and TRBJ2-1, with 11 bases aligning to TRBD2. TRBV23-1 is an open reading frame, and its role is uncertain. CDR3 length: 17 amino acids. With 1 base clipped from V and 7 bases from J, the junction kept 9 bases outside the gene matches. CDR3 nucleotides: TGCGCCAGCAGTCAATGGCGTAGCGGGAGGGCCGTAAATGAGCAGTTCTTC. Protein: CASSQWRSGRAVNEQFF.

V gene TRBV5-1 combines with J gene TRBJ1-2; unclear D gene. Germline CDR1 and CDR2: SGHRS and YFSETQ. V was shortened by 4 bases and J by 7 bases, with 23 bases between the two germline ends. The CDR3 is 16 amino acids. In nucleotides, the CDR3 is TGCGCCAGCAGCCCGGAGCCCCCAAGGAGATCTATTGGCTACACCTTC. This gives the protein CASSPEPPRRSIGYTF.

V gene TRBV19 combines with J gene TRBJ2-7; 7 bases map to TRBD1. There are 16 residues in the CDR3. V trimming: 5 bases; J trimming: 4 bases; junction bases outside the gene matches: 14. CDR1 and CDR2 from the germline V gene are LNHDA and SQIVND (reference sequence). CDR3 DNA: TGTGCCAGTAGTGGATCGGACAGGACACAGACTTACGAGCAGTACTTC. Translated, it gives CASSGSDRTQTYEQYF.